This T cell receptor beta chain was identified during a study of blood T cell repertoires in COVID-19. TCRdb's copy holds only in-frame clones and misses some; the assay was immunoSEQ multiplex PCR. Of under 450,000 clones listed, about 87% are singletons. This CDR3 comprises 13 residues. V was shortened by 2 bases and J by 3 bases, with 6 bases between the two germline ends. CDR1 and CDR2 from the germline V gene are KGHSH and LQKENI. The chain couples TRBV18 to TRBJ2-3; D gene ambiguous. Material: PBMCs or T cells enriched from blood (not recorded which). The sequence was collected from a man younger than 40 who had recovered from COVID-19. The CDR3 loop reads CASSPTLTDTQYF. CDR3 DNA sequence: TGTGCCAGCTCACCAACTTTAACAGATACGCAGTATTTT.